A selection of T cell receptor beta chains follows, all from one sample in a study of early T cells in non-severe SARS-CoV-2 infection. TCRdb used MiXCR to reprocess the 5' RACE reads, holding one entry per CDR3 protein. The data show tens of thousands of distinct CDR3 sequences, 9.5% to 13% seen once. Sequencing was performed on whole blood. Receptors originate from an adult who was a healthcare worker with PCR-confirmed SARS-CoV-2 infection or an uninfected control (not recorded which). CDR3s include the opening cysteine and the closing phenylalanine or tryptophan. A D gene is named only where the DNA matches it firmly. The size field is filled for only some rows; it gives once, few, many or a size class.

d_call: TRBD2
v_call: TRBV12-3/TRBV12-4
cdr3_length: 16
j_call: TRBJ2-3
clone_size: many
cdr3_nt: TGTGCCAGCAGTTTGAACGAGGGAGGGAGCACAGATACGCAGTATTTT
cdr3_aa: CASSLNEGGSTDTQYF

d_call: .
v_call: TRBV7-9
cdr3_length: 14
j_call: TRBJ1-3
clone_size: many
cdr3_nt: TGTGCCAGCAGCTTACAGGGCTCTGGAAACACCATATATTTT
cdr3_aa: CASSLQGSGNTIYF

d_call: .
v_call: TRBV4-1
cdr3_length: 16
j_call: TRBJ2-2
clone_size: few
cdr3_nt: TGCGCCAGCAGCCAAGGCCCGGGGCAGAACACCGGGGAGCTGTTTTTT
cdr3_aa: CASSQGPGQNTGELFF

d_call: .
v_call: TRBV28
cdr3_length: 15
j_call: TRBJ1-2
clone_size: many
cdr3_nt: TGTGCCAGCACTGTCGGGGGGCAGACTAACTATGGCTACACCTTC
cdr3_aa: CASTVGGQTNYGYTF

d_call: TRBD1
v_call: TRBV20-1
cdr3_length: 12
j_call: TRBJ2-7
clone_size: .
cdr3_nt: TGCAGTGCTAGGAGGACAGGGGGCGGTTGGTACTTC
cdr3_aa: CSARRTGGGWYF

d_call: TRBD1
v_call: TRBV20-1
cdr3_length: 15
j_call: TRBJ2-7
clone_size: .
cdr3_nt: TGCAGTGCTAGACTGACAGGGTTGAAAGGATACGAGCAGTACTTC
cdr3_aa: CSARLTGLKGYEQYF

d_call: .
v_call: TRBV29-1
cdr3_length: 11
j_call: TRBJ2-7
clone_size: many
cdr3_nt: TGCAGCGTTGAGGGGAGCGACGAGCAGTACTTC
cdr3_aa: CSVEGSDEQYF

d_call: .
v_call: TRBV5-4
cdr3_length: 14
j_call: TRBJ2-2
clone_size: .
cdr3_nt: TGTGCCAGCAGCTTGGCCAGCAGCCCCGGGGAGCTGTTTTTT
cdr3_aa: CASSLASSPGELFF

d_call: TRBD1
v_call: TRBV6-6
cdr3_length: 15
j_call: TRBJ1-5
clone_size: few
cdr3_nt: TGTGCCAGCAGTGAGCCGGGACAGGGGCACCAGCCCCAGCATTTT
cdr3_aa: CASSEPGQGHQPQHF

d_call: TRBD1
v_call: TRBV10-1
cdr3_length: 14
j_call: TRBJ2-7
clone_size: .
cdr3_nt: TGCGCCAGCAGTTCCGGGACAGGCAACTACGAGCAGTACTTC
cdr3_aa: CASSSGTGNYEQYF

d_call: .
v_call: TRBV11-3
cdr3_length: 17
j_call: TRBJ2-1
clone_size: few
cdr3_nt: TGTGCCAGCAGCTTAGGTTCGTACCACCGCTCCTACAATGAGCAGTTCTTC
cdr3_aa: CASSLGSYHRSYNEQFF

d_call: .
v_call: TRBV20-1
cdr3_length: 13
j_call: TRBJ1-1
clone_size: medium-sized
cdr3_nt: TGCAGTGCCAGTGAGGGGATCAACACTGAAGCTTTCTTT
cdr3_aa: CSASEGINTEAFF

d_call: TRBD1
v_call: TRBV5-6
cdr3_length: 13
j_call: TRBJ1-4
clone_size: many
cdr3_nt: TGTGCCAGCAGCCTCCCGACAGGGGAAAAACTGTTTTTT
cdr3_aa: CASSLPTGEKLFF

d_call: TRBD1
v_call: TRBV10-1
cdr3_length: 15
j_call: TRBJ1-1
clone_size: many
cdr3_nt: TGCGCCAGCAGGGCCGGGACAGGGTTTGGCACTGAAGCTTTCTTT
cdr3_aa: CASRAGTGFGTEAFF

d_call: TRBD1
v_call: TRBV5-1
cdr3_length: 16
j_call: TRBJ2-7
clone_size: few
cdr3_nt: TGCGCCAGCAGCTCCTCACAGGGGGCTCGCTCCTACGAGCAGTACTTC
cdr3_aa: CASSSSQGARSYEQYF

d_call: .
v_call: TRBV19
cdr3_length: 15
j_call: TRBJ2-3
clone_size: .
cdr3_nt: TGTGCCAGTAGTATAGATCCTTACAGCACAGATACGCAGTATTTT
cdr3_aa: CASSIDPYSTDTQYF

d_call: TRBD2
v_call: TRBV7-8
cdr3_length: 16
j_call: TRBJ2-7
clone_size: many
cdr3_nt: TGTGCCAGCAGCCCGGAGTTAGCGGGGGGATCCTACGAGCAGTACTTC
cdr3_aa: CASSPELAGGSYEQYF

d_call: .
v_call: TRBV3-1
cdr3_length: 15
j_call: TRBJ1-3
clone_size: many
cdr3_nt: TGTGCCAGCAGCAGAGCCCAAAGGTCTGGAAACACCATATATTTT
cdr3_aa: CASSRAQRSGNTIYF

d_call: TRBD1
v_call: TRBV30
cdr3_length: 14
j_call: TRBJ1-2
clone_size: few
cdr3_nt: TGTGCCTGGAGTATGGGACAGAGGAACTATGGCTACACCTTC
cdr3_aa: CAWSMGQRNYGYTF

d_call: .
v_call: TRBV20-1
cdr3_length: 14
j_call: TRBJ2-4
clone_size: .
cdr3_nt: TGCAGTGCTAGAAAAGGACGGCTCGAAAACATTCAGTACTTC
cdr3_aa: CSARKGRLENIQYF

d_call: .
v_call: TRBV20-1
cdr3_length: 9
j_call: TRBJ2-7
clone_size: many
cdr3_nt: TGCAGTGCCACCCCCGAGCAGTACTTC
cdr3_aa: CSATPEQYF

d_call: .
v_call: TRBV11-1
cdr3_length: 16
j_call: TRBJ2-1
clone_size: .
cdr3_nt: TGTGCCAGCAGCGTCCCCGCTGTGGACAGAACCAATGAGCAGTTCTTC
cdr3_aa: CASSVPAVDRTNEQFF

d_call: .
v_call: TRBV12-3/TRBV12-4
cdr3_length: 14
j_call: TRBJ2-7
clone_size: .
cdr3_nt: TGTGCCAGCAGCCCTACTAGAAAGGGTTTCGAGCAGTACTTC
cdr3_aa: CASSPTRKGFEQYF

d_call: .
v_call: TRBV24-1
cdr3_length: 15
j_call: TRBJ1-1
clone_size: many
cdr3_nt: TGTGCCACCAGTGATTTGCATAGGGGCATCACTGAAGCTTTCTTT
cdr3_aa: CATSDLHRGITEAFF

d_call: .
v_call: TRBV4-1
cdr3_length: 12
j_call: TRBJ2-7
clone_size: few
cdr3_nt: TGCGCCAGCAGCCAAGATCGATGGGAGCAGTACTTC
cdr3_aa: CASSQDRWEQYF

d_call: .
v_call: TRBV7-3
cdr3_length: 14
j_call: TRBJ2-1
clone_size: many
cdr3_nt: TGTGCCAGCAGTCGGGGCGGGTCCTACAATGAGCAGTTCTTC
cdr3_aa: CASSRGGSYNEQFF

d_call: .
v_call: TRBV20-1
cdr3_length: 14
j_call: TRBJ1-2
clone_size: .
cdr3_nt: TGCAGCCGCATCGAGAGGGCAGATAACTATGGCTACACCTTC
cdr3_aa: CSRIERADNYGYTF

d_call: .
v_call: TRBV6-5
cdr3_length: 13
j_call: TRBJ1-1
clone_size: many
cdr3_nt: TGTGCCAGCAGTTACGGCATGAACACTGAAGCTTTCTTT
cdr3_aa: CASSYGMNTEAFF